These 17 T cell receptor beta chains originate from one sample sequenced in a study of T cell clones after liver transplantation. Profiled with immunoSEQ multiplex PCR; TCRdb holds only in-frame clones, not every one. The table shows under 60,000 clones, with 60% to 80% occurring only once. Sequenced here: CD4+ T cells from blood, sampled at the 22-month timepoint. The receptors come from a human patient who received a liver transplant. The graft donor may account for some of the T cells.

The gene calls are TRBV7-3 and TRBJ2-7; 8 positions match TRBD1. J lost 5 bases, V lost 2 bases, and 11 bases had no gene match. Per germline, CDR1 SGHTA and CDR2 FQGTGA. CDR3 size: 16 residues. The CDR3 bases are TGTGCCAGCAGCTTAGGGCTGGACAGGGCAGGACACGAGCAGTACTTC. Amino acid sequence: CASSLGLDRAGHEQYF.

This clone appeared a few times. The gene calls are TRBV11-2 and TRBJ2-5, with a possible D match to TRBD2 (6 bases). The CDR3 is 14 residues long. Germline assignment: CDR1 SGHAT and CDR2 FQNNGV. V lost 5 bases to trimming and J lost 7 bases, with 17 bases between them. The CDR3 bases are TGTGCCAGCAGCCAAACGGGGACTGCCTCGACCCAGTACTTC. This translates into CASSQTGTASTQYF.

V usage is TRBV5-1 and J usage is TRBJ2-3; D ambiguous. V dropped 2 bases and J dropped 1 base, with 14 bases sitting between them. Per the germline V gene, CDR1 is SGHRS and CDR2 is YFSETQ. The CDR3 is 16 residues long. CDR3 amino acids: CASSFTGPAGTDTQYF. CDR3 in DNA: TGCGCCAGCAGCTTTACGGGTCCAGCCGGCACAGATACGCAGTATTTT.

This sequence joins TRBV18 and TRBJ2-7, with D tentatively TRBD2 (6 bases). Trimming removed 3 bases at V and 3 bases at J, with 15 bases between. CDR3 length equals 15 residues. CDR1 is KGHSH, CDR2 LQKENI, per germline. CDR3 nucleotide sequence: TGTGCCAGCTCACCGTGGAGGGGTACGTACTACGAGCAGTACTTC. Amino acids: CASSPWRGTYYEQYF.

This sequence joins TRBV19 and TRBJ2-3; the D gene is possibly TRBD2 (5 bases). V lost 8 bases and J lost 2, with 20 bases in between. Germline CDR1 and CDR2: LNHDA and SQIVND (reference sequence). This CDR3 comprises 16 residues. The DNA for the CDR3 is TGTGCCAGTGCACCCTCCCGCGCGGGCAACACAGATACGCAGTATTTT. As protein: CASAPSRAGNTDTQYF.

J is TRBJ2-7 and V is TRBV7-9; 7 nucleotides match TRBD1. The CDR3 is 11 residues long. CDR1 is SEHNR, CDR2 FQNEAQ, per germline (reference sequence). Trimming cost V 4 bases and J 9 bases; bases outside gene matches: 3. The CDR3 DNA sequence: TGTGCCAGCAGCTCAACAGGGGTGCAGTACTTC. Its translation is CASSSTGVQYF.

The chain links TRBV5-4 to TRBJ2-5, with TRBD2 identical over 8 bases. After removal of 3 bases from V and 4 bases from J, the junction contained 8 bases not matched to a gene. The germline gives CDR1 SGHNT, CDR2 YYREEE (reference sequence). The CDR3 runs to 15 residues. The DNA of the CDR3 is TGTGCCAGCAGCTGGGGTAGCGGGGAGGGAGAGACCCAGTACTTC. This encodes CASSWGSGEGETQYF.

This clone came up a few times. This chain uses TRBV11-2 with TRBJ1-6; D remains ambiguous. CDR1 is SGHAT and CDR2 is FQNNGV in the germline V gene. There are 12 residues in the CDR3. V lost 5 bases and J 8 bases, leaving 7 bases between the germline ends. The CDR3 reads CASSGRDSPLHF. In nucleotides, the CDR3 is TGTGCCAGCAGCGGGAGGGATTCACCCCTCCACTTT.

V gene TRBV6-5 combines with J gene TRBJ2-7; tentative D call: TRBD1 (5 bases). Deletions cut 6 bases from V and 2 bases from J, with 11 bases between. Germline assignment: CDR1 MNHEY and CDR2 SVGAGI. The CDR3 runs to 13 residues. CDR3 DNA: TGTGCCAGCAGGGACACAGCAACCTACGAGCAGTACTTC. Encoded protein: CASRDTATYEQYF.

Concerning this clone itself: This specimen includes other DNA sequences encoding the same CDR3. The CDR3 bases are TGTGCCTGGAGTTCGGGGGCCAACGTCCTGACTTTC. Translating gives CAWSSGANVLTF. J is TRBJ2-6 and V is TRBV30; D is ambiguous. The CDR3 covers 12 residues. The V gene lost 2 bases and the J gene lost 4 bases, with 3 bases spanning the gap. Germline V lookup: CDR1 GTSNPN, CDR2 SVGIG (reference sequence).

The V call is TRBV19, the J call TRBJ2-1; D gene uncertain. Germline V lookup: CDR1 LNHDA, CDR2 SQIVND (reference sequence). V was cut by 1 base and J by 2 bases, with 9 bases left in between. CDR3 size: 15 residues. The CDR3 loop reads CASSIADTTYNEQFF. The CDR3 DNA reads as TGTGCCAGTAGTATAGCTGACACGACCTACAATGAGCAGTTCTTC.

This sequence joins TRBV6-6 and TRBJ1-1, with 10 bases matching TRBD1. Germline CDR1 and CDR2: MNHNY and SVGAGI (reference sequence). CDR3 length: 14 residues. The V gene end was trimmed by 6 bases and the J gene end by 11 bases; junction bases not matched to a gene: 12. The CDR3 bases are TGTGCCAGCAGGGCGCCGGGACAGGGGATTAGGGCTTTCTTT. Translation gives CASRAPGQGIRAFF.

This sequence joins TRBV6-5 and TRBJ1-1; D may be TRBD1 (6 bases). V was clipped by 8 bases and J by 5 bases, with 18 bases between them. Looked up from germline, CDR1 is MNHEY and CDR2 is SVGAGI. The CDR3 has 14 amino acids. CDR3 sequence (DNA): TGTGCCAGCCGACTCCGGGGGGCCGGGACTGAAGCTTTCTTT. Translating it yields CASRLRGAGTEAFF.

The chain employs TRBV5-1 and TRBJ1-1, with TRBD1 as a possible D gene (6 bases). The V gene's germline CDR1 is SGHRS and CDR2 YFSETQ. V lost 0 bases to trimming and J lost 1 base, with 13 bases between them. The CDR3 is 16 residues long. The CDR3 sequence is CASSLGRGSSNTEAFF. CDR3 DNA: TGCGCCAGCAGCTTGGGGAGGGGGTCCTCGAACACTGAAGCTTTCTTT.

The chain carries TRBV6-1 and TRBJ1-6; the match to TRBD1 covers 9 bases. The ends lost 7 bases at V and 5 bases at J; junction bases unmatched: 3. Germline CDR1 MNHNS, CDR2 SASEGT. The CDR3 consists of 14 residues. The CDR3: CASTRDRDNSPLHF. CDR3 in DNA: TGTGCCAGCACCCGGGACAGGGATAATTCACCCCTCCACTTT.

V usage is TRBV9 and J usage is TRBJ2-3; possibly TRBD2 for D (7 bases). V lost 0 bases, J lost 9 bases, and 17 bases lay in between. The length of the CDR3 is 15 residues. Germline-derived CDR1 and CDR2 are SGDLS and YYNGEE. The CDR3 sequence is CASSVGTGGLETQYF. The DNA for the CDR3 is TGTGCCAGCAGCGTAGGAACGGGGGGCCTTGAGACGCAGTATTTT.

The V and J genes are TRBV5-3 and TRBJ1-5; D perhaps matches TRBD1 (6 bases). TRBV5-3 is sorted into the ORF group, with uncertain function. The V and J ends lost 4 bases and 3 bases respectively, with 17 bases between them. The CDR3 is made up of 16 amino acids. The CDR3 sequence: CARSGSGGAPNQPQHF. CDR3 nucleotide sequence: TGTGCCAGAAGCGGTTCGGGGGGGGCCCCCAATCAGCCCCAGCATTTT.